This TCR beta chain is from a study of blood T cell repertoires in COVID-19. The wider study: The United States, Italy and Spain were the sources of the acute and convalescent COVID-19 samples. In each case, the material was cDNA or gDNA derived from T cells, B-cell-depleted T cells, or PBMCs.

Germline CDR1 MNHEY, CDR2 SVGEGT. V lost 6 bases and J lost 4, with 15 bases in between. The CDR3 sequence is 15 residues long. As processed by the authors: Estimation of nucleated cell counts was performed using reference gene primer amplification. Clones were read by immunoSEQ multiplex PCR, and TCRdb kept only the in-frame ones, dropping some. For V, J and clone size, that table is used; D and trimming come from the DNA. The table has about 380,000 clones, approximately 77% seen once; the top ten hold 1.1%. Sequenced input: peripheral blood. The origin of this receptor is a human donor with acute or convalescent COVID-19. The donor label of this sample is uncertain. The genes are TRBV6-2 or TRBV6-3 and TRBJ2-2; D call uncertain. The CDR3: CASSRMTSGTGELFF. In DNA, the CDR3 is TGTGCCAGCAGCCGGATGACAAGTGGCACCGGGGAGCTGTTTTTT.